This T cell receptor (beta chain) was profiled in a study of radiotherapy plus CTLA-4 blockade in lung cancer. V lost 5 bases to trimming and J lost 4 bases, with 8 bases between them. The CDR3 contains 13 residues. Germline assignment: CDR1 SNHLY and CDR2 FYNNEI. The protocol was immunoSEQ multiplex PCR, while the TCRdb copy is restricted to in-frame clones and leaves out a portion. This sample has 81,000 or so clones, with 70% to 85% found just once. Lung cancer patients with chemo-refractory metastatic non-small-cell disease were given focal radiation plus CTLA-4 blockade with ipilimumab. The V gene is TRBV2, the J gene TRBJ2-2, with D tentatively TRBD1 (6 bases). The sample in question was peripheral blood, obtained from a patient treated with radiotherapy plus ipilimumab. This receptor was identified in a human donor with non-small cell lung cancer who had stable disease on radiotherapy plus ipilimumab. The CDR3 nucleotides read TGTGCCAGCAGTTTACAGGGCACCGGGGAGCTGTTTTTT. Protein product: CASSLQGTGELFF.